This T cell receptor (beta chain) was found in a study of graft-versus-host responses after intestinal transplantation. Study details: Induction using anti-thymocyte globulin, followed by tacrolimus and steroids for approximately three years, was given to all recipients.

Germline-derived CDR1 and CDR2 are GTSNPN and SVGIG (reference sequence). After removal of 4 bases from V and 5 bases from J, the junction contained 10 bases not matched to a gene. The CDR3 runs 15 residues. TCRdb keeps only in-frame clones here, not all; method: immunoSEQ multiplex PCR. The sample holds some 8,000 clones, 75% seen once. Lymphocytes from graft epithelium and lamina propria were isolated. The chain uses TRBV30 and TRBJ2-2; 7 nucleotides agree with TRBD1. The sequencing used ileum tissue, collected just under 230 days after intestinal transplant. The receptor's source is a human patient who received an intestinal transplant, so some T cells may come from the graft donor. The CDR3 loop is CAWKSWDSRTGELFF. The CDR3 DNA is TGTGCCTGGAAATCGTGGGACAGCAGAACCGGGGAGCTGTTTTTT.